This T cell receptor beta chain was profiled in a study of lymphopenia after photon versus proton radiotherapy. Findings and limits, study-wide: Proton therapy kept repertoires fairly stable, unlike photons, which gained effector/memory cells.

This clone was seen only a few times. Its specificity is not known. Repertoires were generated with immunoSEQ multiplex PCR, while TCRdb's copy carries only in-frame clones and drops some. The sample holds approximately 30,000 clones, about four fifths seen once. The CDR3 contains 13 residues. V lost 8 bases, J lost 5 bases, and 5 bases stayed unmatched. CDR1 is MNHNS and CDR2 is SASEGT in the germline V gene. This chain links TRBV6-1 with TRBJ1-1, with 10 nucleotides matching TRBD1. This TCR came from a man aged 50 to 60 with gastric cancer. The starting material was peripheral blood, obtained from a patient treated with photon-based radiotherapy. CDR3 DNA: TGTGCCAGCTGGGACAGGGGAGGTACTGAAGCTTTCTTT. Translating gives CASWDRGGTEAFF.